This passage covers 9 T cell receptor beta chains from one sample sequenced in a study of cytomegalovirus exposure and HLA in healthy donors (dated by TCRdb to about 2017). The library relied on the immunoSEQ multiplex PCR assay. The multiplex PCR relied on a mix of 60 forward primers for TCR Vbeta segments and 13 reverse primers for TCR Jbeta segments. Sourced from immuneACCESS, this table was stored by TCRdb with only in-frame sequences that have V and J called. A share of the clones is absent; for the studies checked, an unresolved V gene accounts for under half, and the remainder has no known explanation. Present in this sample are approximately 160,000 clones, about 81% of which were seen just once. Under 2% of the sample lies in the top ten. The sample was PBMCs. Every receptor here comes from a woman younger than 30 in good health and CMV-seronegative.

The V gene is TRBV5-4, the J gene TRBJ2-1; 10 bases match TRBD2. This CDR3 is built from 14 residues. Losses at the gene ends were 1 base for V and 9 bases for J; bases not matched to a gene: 4. Germline assignment: CDR1 SGHNT and CDR2 YYREEE (reference sequence). CDR3 amino acids: CASSLPSGRSEQFF. CDR3 nucleotide sequence: TGTGCCAGCAGCTTGCCTAGCGGGAGATCTGAGCAGTTCTTC.

The rearrangement links TRBV5-4 to TRBJ2-5; D call uncertain. With 4 bases removed from V and 0 bases from J, the gap between germline ends came to 10 bases. Germline-derived CDR1 and CDR2 are SGHNT and YYREEE (reference sequence). The CDR3 runs to 14 residues. The CDR3 DNA reads as TGTGCCAGCAGCATCTTAGACTACCAAGAGACCCAGTACTTC. As protein: CASSILDYQETQYF.

This clone was found once. V and J are TRBV28 and TRBJ1-4, with a tentative D call TRBD1 (5 bases). Germline V CDR1 and CDR2: MDHEN, SYDVKM. V was clipped by 4 bases and J by 6 bases, with 12 bases between them. There are 14 residues in the CDR3. The CDR3 sequence is CASSSPGVDEKLFF. CDR3 sequence (DNA): TGTGCCAGCAGTTCCCCGGGGGTGGATGAAAAACTGTTTTTT.

V gene TRBV7-3 combines with J gene TRBJ2-1; D is possibly TRBD2 (6 bases). The ends were cut back, 5 bases at V and 9 bases at J, with 17 bases in the middle. The CDR3 is 14 residues long. Germline V lookup: CDR1 SGHTA, CDR2 FQGTGA. Here the CDR3 reads CASSPLGGAGEQFF. CDR3 DNA sequence: TGTGCCAGCAGCCCCCTGGGGGGAGCGGGTGAGCAGTTCTTC.

The chain combines TRBV28 with TRBJ1-5; D possibly corresponds to TRBD1 (5 bases). The V end lost 1 base, the J end lost 5 bases, and 9 bases lay between the germline ends. CDR3 length equals 14 residues. Germline values: CDR1 MDHEN, CDR2 SYDVKM. CDR3 coding DNA: TGTGCCAGCAGTTTATCGGCAGGGTATCAGCCCCAGCATTTT. It translates to CASSLSAGYQPQHF.

The table lists this clone with a few counts. This rearrangement joins TRBV9 to TRBJ2-2, with 10 bases aligning to TRBD2. V lost 0 bases to trimming and J lost 6 bases; unmatched junction nucleotides: 11. CDR3 length: 18 amino acids. Per the germline V gene, CDR1 is SGDLS and CDR2 is YYNGEE. CDR3 amino acids: CASSVVASGSTFAGELFF. CDR3 DNA: TGTGCCAGCAGCGTAGTGGCTAGCGGGAGTACCTTTGCCGGGGAGCTGTTTTTT.

V is TRBV5-1 and J is TRBJ2-5; TRBD2 matches at 8 bases. V lost 6 bases to trimming and J lost 5 bases; unmatched junction nucleotides: 15. Germline values: CDR1 SGHRS, CDR2 YFSETQ. The CDR3 extends over 16 amino acids. The CDR3 DNA is TGCGCCAGCATGCGGGGGGCCCTAGCGGGCGGGGAGACCCAGTACTTC. It codes for CASMRGALAGGETQYF.

This clone showed up just once. This chain links TRBV5-1 with TRBJ1-2; possible D gene TRBD1, 5 bases. From germline, CDR1 is SGHRS and CDR2 YFSETQ. Trimming took off 0 bases at V and 3 bases at J, with 6 bases between the two ends. The CDR3 covers 13 residues. CDR3 sequence reads: CASSLGGDYGYTF. DNA for the CDR3: TGCGCCAGCAGCTTGGGGGGGGACTATGGCTACACCTTC.

The rearrangement uses TRBV6-5 and TRBJ1-1; 8 bases map to TRBD1. J gave up 4 bases and V 5 bases, and 9 bases lay outside the gene matches. Per the germline V gene, CDR1 is MNHEY and CDR2 is SVGAGI. CDR3 size: 15 residues. The CDR3 protein is CASSKTGGVSTEAFF. The DNA of the CDR3 is TGTGCCAGCAGTAAAACAGGGGGAGTGAGCACTGAAGCTTTCTTT.